This T cell receptor (beta chain) came from a study of blood T cell repertoires in COVID-19. Study-wide background: Acute-phase and convalescent COVID-19 samples originated in the United States, Italy and Spain.

The assay was immunoSEQ multiplex PCR, and TCRdb's table has in-frame clones only and misses some. Of 150,000 or so clones detected, about 89% appear once; the ten largest clones hold around 0.55%. Germline CDR1 reads GTSNPN; CDR2 reads SVGIG (reference sequence). The V and J ends lost 1 base and 4 bases respectively, with 7 bases between them. CDR3 length: 13 amino acids. The sequencing sample was made of peripheral blood. The chain employs TRBV30 and TRBJ1-4, with D unclear. The receptor was derived from a man over 45 with acute or convalescent COVID-19. CDR3 DNA sequence: TGTGCCTGGAGTGGATCCAGTAATGAAAAACTGTTTTTT. This sequence encodes CAWSGSSNEKLFF.